These 23 T cell receptor beta chains were sequenced from one sample in a study of PD-L1 blockade in urothelial cancer. Data came from immunoSEQ multiplex PCR; TCRdb stores just in-frame clones and leaves some out. The data contain some 20,000 clones, about 91% of them singletons. The material sequenced was PBMCs, taken around atezolizumab (anti-PD-L1) treatment. The source of these receptors is a man aged 50 to 59 with urothelial cancer.

This clone came up once. This rearrangement joins TRBV27 to TRBJ2-3, with a tentative D call TRBD1 (6 bases). Germline assignment: CDR1 MNHEY and CDR2 SMNVEV (reference sequence). With 9 bases removed from V and 5 bases from J, the gap between germline ends came to 9 bases. CDR3 length equals 11 residues. The chain's CDR3 is CASRGGDTQYF. CDR3 nucleotide sequence: TGTGCCAGTAGAGGGGGAGATACGCAGTATTTT.

The chain links TRBV4-1 to TRBJ2-2; 15 nucleotides match TRBD2. The J segment lost 0 bases and the V segment lost 2 bases, leaving 7 bases of the junction unmatched. The CDR3 covers 20 residues. The germline gives CDR1 MGHRA, CDR2 YSYEKL. In DNA, the CDR3 is TGCGCCAGCAGCCAACTAACCGGACTAGCGGGAGGGCCGAACACCGGGGAGCTGTTTTTT. It is translated as CASSQLTGLAGGPNTGELFF.

The chain links TRBV6-5 to TRBJ2-2, with a weak D call TRBD1 (5 bases). With 2 bases removed from V and 1 base from J, the gap between germline ends came to 11 bases. Germline CDR1 reads MNHEY; CDR2 reads SVGAGI. The CDR3 totals 16 residues. CDR3 DNA: TGTGCCAGCAGTTACACGGACACTGTGAACACCGGGGAGCTGTTTTTT. As protein: CASSYTDTVNTGELFF.

This chain uses TRBV12-5 with TRBJ2-7; 8 nucleotides line up with TRBD1. The CDR3 totals 17 residues. Germline CDR1 reads LGHNT; CDR2 reads FRNRAP. V lost 0 bases to trimming and J lost 6 bases; unmatched junction nucleotides: 13. The CDR3 loop reads CASGLVLAGRGRGEQYF. CDR3 nucleotide sequence: TGTGCTAGTGGTTTGGTACTAGCCGGCAGGGGGCGAGGCGAGCAGTACTTC.

The V call is TRBV6-5, the J call TRBJ1-6; D not resolved. Trimming removed 2 bases at V and 10 bases at J, with 9 bases between. The CDR3 runs to 13 residues. In germline, CDR1 is MNHEY, CDR2 SVGAGI. CDR3 amino acids: CASSYRPVSPLHF. The CDR3 nucleotides read TGTGCCAGCAGTTACCGTCCCGTCTCACCCCTCCACTTT.

This clone has a handful of counts. This chain links TRBV30 with TRBJ2-7; D perhaps matches TRBD2 (6 bases). V was trimmed by 3 bases and J by 0 bases, leaving 21 bases between them. This CDR3 is built from 17 residues. The germline V gene encodes CDR1 GTSNPN and CDR2 SVGIG (reference sequence). The CDR3 nucleotides are TGTGCCTGGAGAACTAGCCTTGGACAACTACTCTCCTACGAGCAGTACTTC. Protein sequence: CAWRTSLGQLLSYEQYF.

The chain recombines TRBV19 with TRBJ2-2; 9 nucleotides match TRBD1. Germline CDR1 reads LNHDA; CDR2 reads SQIVND (reference sequence). The J segment lost 4 bases and the V segment lost 4 bases, leaving 4 bases of the junction unmatched. This CDR3 has 15 residues. The CDR3: CASSTGTGTTGELFF. The DNA for the CDR3 is TGTGCCAGTAGTACCGGGACAGGGACCACCGGGGAGCTGTTTTTT.

The CDR3 reads CASSPRGRSGTDTQYF. The DNA of the CDR3 is TGCGCCAGCAGCCCCCGAGGGCGGTCGGGTACAGATACGCAGTATTTT. The rearrangement links TRBV5-1 to TRBJ2-3; a weak D match, TRBD2 (5 bases). Per germline, CDR1 SGHRS and CDR2 YFSETQ. V was cut by 4 bases and J by 3 bases, with 18 bases left in between. The CDR3 runs to 16 residues.

This chain joins TRBV7-8 and TRBJ1-3; D might be TRBD1 (6 bases). The germline V gene encodes CDR1 SGHVS and CDR2 FQNEAQ. The ends were cut back, 4 bases at V and 0 bases at J, with 13 bases in the middle. The CDR3 runs 16 residues. The CDR3 sequence: CASSSQGPGSGNTIYF. The DNA of the CDR3 is TGTGCCAGCAGCTCGCAGGGGCCCGGCTCTGGAAACACCATATATTTT.

The chain joins TRBV4-3 to TRBJ2-2; D ambiguous. The length of the CDR3 is 14 residues. V was shortened by 1 base and J by 1 base, with 4 bases between the two germline ends. CDR1 is LGHNA and CDR2 is YSLEER in the germline V gene. The CDR3 region has the DNA TGCGCCAGCAGCCAAGCAATGAACACCGGGGAGCTGTTTTTT. Encoded protein: CASSQAMNTGELFF.

V gene TRBV5-6 combines with J gene TRBJ2-7, with a tentative D call TRBD1 (5 bases). The CDR3 sequence is 14 residues long. V lost 3 bases to trimming and J lost 4 bases, with 14 bases between them. The germline CDR1 and CDR2 sequences are SGHDT and YYEEEE. The CDR3 reads CASSSRQPSYEQYF. Here the CDR3 DNA reads TGTGCCAGCAGCTCAAGACAGCCGTCTTACGAGCAGTACTTC.

Here the CDR3 DNA reads TGCAGCGTTGAAGATGACAGGGCTAGCTCCTACGAGCAGTACTTC. Its protein product is CSVEDDRASSYEQYF. The chain has TRBV29-1 and TRBJ2-7; 7 bases are shared with TRBD1. CDR1 is SQVTM, CDR2 ANQGSEA, per germline. V lost 0 bases, J lost 0 bases, and 5 bases stayed unmatched. This CDR3 is built from 15 residues.

The chain carries TRBV7-9 and TRBJ2-5; 9 nucleotides align to TRBD1. The CDR3 runs 13 residues. Trimming cost V 5 bases and J 4 bases; bases outside gene matches: 2. Germline V CDR1 and CDR2: SEHNR, FQNEAQ (reference sequence). Here the CDR3 DNA reads TGTGCCAGCAGCCGGGACAGGGTAGAGACCCAGTACTTC. Translating gives CASSRDRVETQYF. Together with reference TRBV7-9 and TRBJ2-5, the CDR3 gives the full variable domain: DTGVSQNPRHKITKRGQNVTFRCDPISEHNRLYWYRQTLGQGPEFLTYFQNEAQLEKSRLLSDRFSAERPKGSFSTLEIQRTEQGDSAMYLCASSRDRVETQYFGPGTRLLVL.

A note on this clone: Relative to the germline gene, one junction end is altered; a read error may explain this. The rearrangement uses TRBV25-1 and TRBJ2-4; the match to TRBD1 covers 8 bases. The CDR3 has 14 amino acids. Germline CDR1 and CDR2: MGHDK and SYGVNS. DNA of the CDR3: TGTGCCAGCAGTAAATATACGGACAGGGATATTCAGTACTTC. Amino acids: CASSKYTDRDIQYF.

The chain recombines TRBV6-5 with TRBJ2-7; D might be TRBD1 (6 bases). The ends were cut back, 2 bases at V and 4 bases at J, with 9 bases in the middle. Germline CDR1 reads MNHEY; CDR2 reads SVGAGI. The CDR3 has 13 amino acids. This CDR3 reads CASSYGRGYEQYF. The CDR3 DNA sequence: TGTGCCAGCAGTTACGGCAGGGGATACGAGCAGTACTTC.

The chain uses TRBV19 and TRBJ1-4, with D possibly matching TRBD1 (5 bases). V shed 4 bases and J shed 0 bases, with 18 bases lying between them. CDR1 is LNHDA and CDR2 is SQIVND in the germline V gene (reference sequence). The CDR3 consists of 18 residues. CDR3 amino acids: CASSTPDNWDTTNEKLFF. The CDR3 nucleotides are TGTGCCAGTAGTACGCCGGACAACTGGGATACAACTAATGAAAAACTGTTTTTT. Full variable domain (rest looked up from reference TRBV19 and TRBJ1-4): DGGITQSPKYLFRKEGQNVTLSCEQNLNHDAMYWYRQDPGQGLRLIYYSQIVNDFQKGDIAEGYSVSREKKESFPLTVTSAQKNPTAFYLCASSTPDNWDTTNEKLFFGSGTQLSVL.

This chain uses TRBV27 with TRBJ2-3; tentatively, D is TRBD1 (7 bases). Germline lookup yields CDR1 MNHEY and CDR2 SMNVEV (reference sequence). CDR3 length: 14 amino acids. Trimming cost V 1 base and J 7 bases, with 12 bases left between them. CDR3 DNA: TGTGCCAGCAGTTTATTGGCAGGGGGGAATACGCAGTATTTT. As protein: CASSLLAGGNTQYF.

The J gene is TRBJ2-5, the V gene TRBV5-1; weak D call: TRBD2 (6 bases). Germline lookup yields CDR1 SGHRS and CDR2 YFSETQ. This CDR3 has 18 amino acids. V lost 1 base and J 1 base, leaving 20 bases between the germline ends. The CDR3 region has the DNA TGCGCCAGCAGCTTGCTCGGGAACTACCGGGGACTCCAAGAGACCCAGTACTTC. It specifies CASSLLGNYRGLQETQYF.

This sequence joins TRBV29-1 and TRBJ2-1, with D possibly TRBD2 on 6 matching bases. Germline V gives CDR1 SQVTM, CDR2 ANQGSEA. This CDR3 has 12 residues. With 6 bases removed from V and 4 bases from J, the gap between germline ends came to 10 bases. The CDR3 reads CSVGGRYNEQFF. In DNA, the CDR3 is TGCAGCGTGGGGGGACGGTACAATGAGCAGTTCTTC.

V and J are TRBV2 and TRBJ2-6; D call uncertain. Germline V gene sequence: CDR1 SNHLY, CDR2 FYNNEI. V was pared by 6 bases and J by 0 bases, with 6 bases between. This CDR3 region has 14 residues. CDR3 loop: CASSIVSGANVLTF. DNA of the CDR3: TGTGCCAGCAGCATTGTCTCTGGGGCCAACGTCCTGACTTTC.

This clone has just one count. The chain carries TRBV27 and TRBJ2-7; TRBD2 agrees at 8 bases. V dropped 7 bases and J dropped 3; count of bases not matched to a gene: 8. Germline V gene data show CDR1 as MNHEY and CDR2 as SMNVEV (reference sequence). The CDR3 has 14 amino acids. The CDR3 coding sequence is TGTGCCAGCACCCGGGCCGGGACTAGCTACGAGCAGTACTTC. Its protein is CASTRAGTSYEQYF.

This CDR3 is CASSGGYEQYF. The CDR3 nucleotides read TGCGCCAGCAGCGGGGGATACGAGCAGTACTTC. This chain connects TRBV10-1 to TRBJ2-7; a possible D gene is TRBD2 (6 bases). The germline CDR1 and CDR2 sequences are WNHNN and SYGVQD (reference sequence). Between the trimmed V and J ends, which lost 6 bases and 4 bases, there was a span of 7 bases. The CDR3 consists of 11 residues.

The DNA for the CDR3 is TGCAGCGTAACTACCGGGATCTTAAATGAAAAACTGTTTTTT. Translated, it gives CSVTTGILNEKLFF. The J gene is TRBJ1-4, the V gene TRBV29-1; no firm D call. The V gene's germline CDR1 is SQVTM and CDR2 ANQGSEA. The CDR3 has 14 amino acids. V was clipped by 6 bases and J by 5 bases, with 16 bases between them. The full variable domain, its missing parts supplied by reference TRBV29-1 and TRBJ1-4, is SAVISQKPSRDICQRGTSLTIQCQVDSQVTMMFWYRQQPGQSLTLIATANQGSEATYESGFVIDKFPISRPNLTFSTLTVSNMSPEDSSIYLCSVTTGILNEKLFFGSGTQLSVL.